This TCR beta chain was documented in a study of STAT5B mutations in CD4+ large granular lymphocyte leukemia. General study findings and limits: Main leukemic clonotypes were patient-specific, but 20% to 25% appeared at low frequency elsewhere.

This clone was recorded only once. Its specificity is unknown. The CDR3 is made up of 16 amino acids. The junction had 15 bases not matched to a gene; V was cut back by 9 bases and J by 4 bases. CDR1 LNHDA and CDR2 SQIVND come from the germline V gene (reference sequence). The method was immunoSEQ multiplex PCR; TCRdb's version includes in-frame clones alone and lacks a portion of them. This table holds roughly 34,000 clones, just over 75% found once. Healthy controls were blood donor buffy coats. This chain links TRBV19 with TRBJ2-3; 8 bases map to TRBD2. The sequenced sample was CD4+ T cells from blood buffy coats. This clonotype was sampled from a human donor in good health. CDR3 sequence: CARVALLLAGPDTQYF. The CDR3 DNA follows: TGTGCCAGAGTAGCCCTACTCCTAGCGGGCCCAGATACGCAGTATTTT.